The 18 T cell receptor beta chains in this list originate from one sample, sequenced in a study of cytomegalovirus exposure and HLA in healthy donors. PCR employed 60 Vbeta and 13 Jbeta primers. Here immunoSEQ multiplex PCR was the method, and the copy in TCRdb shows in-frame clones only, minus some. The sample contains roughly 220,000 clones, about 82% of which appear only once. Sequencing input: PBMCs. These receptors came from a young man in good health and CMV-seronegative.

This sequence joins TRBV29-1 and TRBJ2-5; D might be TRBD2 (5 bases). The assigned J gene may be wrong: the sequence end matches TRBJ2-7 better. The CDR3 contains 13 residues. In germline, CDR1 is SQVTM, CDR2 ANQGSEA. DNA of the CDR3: TGCAGCGTAGACACGGGAAGCTCCTACGAGCAGTACTTC. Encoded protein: CSVDTGSSYEQYF.

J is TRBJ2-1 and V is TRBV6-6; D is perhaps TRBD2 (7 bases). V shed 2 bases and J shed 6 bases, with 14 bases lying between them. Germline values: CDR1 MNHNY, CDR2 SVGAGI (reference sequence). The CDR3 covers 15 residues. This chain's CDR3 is CASSYLGEGGNEQFF. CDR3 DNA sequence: TGTGCCAGCAGTTACCTTGGGGAGGGGGGCAATGAGCAGTTCTTC.

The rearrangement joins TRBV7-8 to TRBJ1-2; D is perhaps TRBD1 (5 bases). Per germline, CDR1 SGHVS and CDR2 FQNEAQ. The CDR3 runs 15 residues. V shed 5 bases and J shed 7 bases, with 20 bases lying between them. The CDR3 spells CASSLGTGGDAGYTF. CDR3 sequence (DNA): TGTGCCAGCAGCCTAGGGACGGGAGGCGACGCTGGCTACACCTTC.

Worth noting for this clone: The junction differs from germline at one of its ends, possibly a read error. CDR3 DNA sequence: TGTGCTAGCAGCTGGAAGACAGGGGTGACTACCGGGGAGCTGTTTTTT. This sequence encodes CASSWKTGVTTGELFF. The V and J genes are TRBV7-7 and TRBJ2-2, with TRBD1 matching over 8 bases. Germline lookup yields CDR1 SSHAT and CDR2 FNYEAQ (reference sequence). The CDR3 length is 16 residues.

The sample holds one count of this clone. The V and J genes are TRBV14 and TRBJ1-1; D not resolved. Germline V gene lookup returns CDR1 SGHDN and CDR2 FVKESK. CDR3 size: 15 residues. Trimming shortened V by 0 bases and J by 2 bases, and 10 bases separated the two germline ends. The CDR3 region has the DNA TGTGCCAGCAGCCAAGATCCTTTGGCCAACACTGAAGCTTTCTTT. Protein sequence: CASSQDPLANTEAFF.

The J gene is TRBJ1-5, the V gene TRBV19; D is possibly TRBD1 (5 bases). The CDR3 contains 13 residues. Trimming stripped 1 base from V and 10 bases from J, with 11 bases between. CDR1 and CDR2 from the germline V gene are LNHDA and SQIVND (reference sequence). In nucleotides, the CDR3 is TGTGCCAGTAGTATAGGGACAATCAAACCCCAGCATTTT. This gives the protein CASSIGTIKPQHF.

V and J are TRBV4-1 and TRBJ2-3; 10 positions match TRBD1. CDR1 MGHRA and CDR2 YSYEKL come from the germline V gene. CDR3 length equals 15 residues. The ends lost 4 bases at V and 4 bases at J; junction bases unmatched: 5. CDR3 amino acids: CASSLVGTGADTQYF. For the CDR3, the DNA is TGCGCCAGCAGCCTCGTCGGGACAGGGGCAGATACGCAGTATTTT.

CDR3 protein: CASSLWDSLYNEQFF. CDR3 DNA sequence: TGTGCCAGCAGCTTGTGGGACAGCCTTTACAATGAGCAGTTCTTC. This sequence joins TRBV7-2 and TRBJ2-1; 7 nucleotides agree with TRBD1. There are 15 residues in the CDR3. Germline V CDR1 and CDR2: SGHTA, FQGNSA. Trimming took 3 bases from V and 4 from J; bases not matched to a gene: 6.

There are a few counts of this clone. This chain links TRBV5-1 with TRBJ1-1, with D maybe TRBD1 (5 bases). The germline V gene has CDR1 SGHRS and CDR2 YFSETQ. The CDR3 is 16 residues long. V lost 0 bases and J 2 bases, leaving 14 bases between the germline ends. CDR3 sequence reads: CASSLASSGSNTEAFF. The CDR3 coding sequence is TGCGCCAGCAGCTTGGCCTCTTCAGGGTCAAACACTGAAGCTTTCTTT.

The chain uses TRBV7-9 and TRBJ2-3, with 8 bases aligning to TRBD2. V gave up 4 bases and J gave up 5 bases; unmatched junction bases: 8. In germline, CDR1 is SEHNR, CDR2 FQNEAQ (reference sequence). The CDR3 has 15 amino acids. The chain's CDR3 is CASSSSRGVKDTQYF. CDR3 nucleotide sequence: TGTGCCAGCAGCTCTTCGCGGGGGGTCAAAGATACGCAGTATTTT.

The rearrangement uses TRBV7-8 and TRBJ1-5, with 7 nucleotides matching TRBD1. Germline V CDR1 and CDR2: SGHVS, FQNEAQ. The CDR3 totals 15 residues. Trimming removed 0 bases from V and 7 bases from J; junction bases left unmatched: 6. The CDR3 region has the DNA TGTGCCAGCAGCTTAGCGGGGACAGTAGGACAGCCCCAGCATTTT. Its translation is CASSLAGTVGQPQHF. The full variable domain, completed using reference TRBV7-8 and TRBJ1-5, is GAGVSQSPRYKVAKRGQDVALRCDPISGHVSLFWYQQALGQGPEFLTYFQNEAQLDKSGLPSDRFFAERPEGSVSTLKIQRTQQEDSAVYLCASSLAGTVGQPQHFGDGTRLSIL.

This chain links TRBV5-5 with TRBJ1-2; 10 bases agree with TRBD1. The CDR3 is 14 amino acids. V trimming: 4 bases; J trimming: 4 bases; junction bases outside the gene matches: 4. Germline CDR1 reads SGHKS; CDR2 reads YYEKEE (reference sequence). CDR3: CASSPGQGIYGYTF. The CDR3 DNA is TGTGCCAGCAGCCCGGGACAGGGGATCTATGGCTACACCTTC.

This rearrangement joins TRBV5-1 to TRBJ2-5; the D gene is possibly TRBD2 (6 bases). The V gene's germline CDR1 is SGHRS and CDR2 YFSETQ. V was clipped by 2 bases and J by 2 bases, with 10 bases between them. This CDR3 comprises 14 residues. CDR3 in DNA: TGCGCCAGCAGCTTAGCAGGGAGGCAAGAGACCCAGTACTTC. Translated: CASSLAGRQETQYF.

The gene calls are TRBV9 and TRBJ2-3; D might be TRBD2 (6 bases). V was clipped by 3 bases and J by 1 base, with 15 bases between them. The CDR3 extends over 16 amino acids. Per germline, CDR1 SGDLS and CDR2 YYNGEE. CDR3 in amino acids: CASSASNGGGTDTQYF. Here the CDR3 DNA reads TGTGCCAGCAGCGCCTCGAACGGGGGAGGCACAGATACGCAGTATTTT.

For the CDR3, the DNA is TGTGCCAGCAGCTTCCGGATTAGGGACAGGGGGCGAAATGAGCAGTTCTTC. The encoded protein is CASSFRIRDRGRNEQFF. J is TRBJ2-1 and V is TRBV5-6; TRBD1 matches at 12 bases. Germline V gene lookup returns CDR1 SGHDT and CDR2 YYEEEE. This CDR3 comprises 17 residues. V trimming: 2 bases; J trimming: 7 bases; junction bases outside the gene matches: 10.

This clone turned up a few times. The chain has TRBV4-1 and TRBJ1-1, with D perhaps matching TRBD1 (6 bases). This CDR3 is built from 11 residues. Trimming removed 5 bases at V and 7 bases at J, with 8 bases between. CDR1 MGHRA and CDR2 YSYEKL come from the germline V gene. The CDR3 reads CASSSGVEAFF. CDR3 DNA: TGCGCCAGCAGCTCAGGGGTTGAAGCTTTCTTT.

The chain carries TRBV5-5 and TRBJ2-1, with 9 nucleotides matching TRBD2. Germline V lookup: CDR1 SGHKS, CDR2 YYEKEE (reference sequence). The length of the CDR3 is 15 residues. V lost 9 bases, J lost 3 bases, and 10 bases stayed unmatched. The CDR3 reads CATFPRGGGYNEQFF. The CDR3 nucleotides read TGTGCCACTTTCCCGCGCGGGGGGGGCTACAATGAGCAGTTCTTC.

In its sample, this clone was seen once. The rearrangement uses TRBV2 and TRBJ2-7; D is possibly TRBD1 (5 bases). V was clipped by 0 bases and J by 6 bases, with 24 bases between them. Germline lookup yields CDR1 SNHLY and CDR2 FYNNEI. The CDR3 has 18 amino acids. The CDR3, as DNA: TGTGCCAGCAGTGAAGCGTTTGGTCTAGGGGCAGGGAAGTCCGAGCAGTACTTC. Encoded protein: CASSEAFGLGAGKSEQYF.